This T cell receptor beta chain was retrieved from a study of identical twins. The junction had 9 bases not matched to a gene; V was cut back by 6 bases and J by 3 bases. CDR1 and CDR2 from the germline V gene are SNHLY and FYNNEI. CDR3 size: 15 residues. This clonotype was detected only a few times. Using its own MiXCR run on the 5' RACE reads, TCRdb lists one record per CDR3 protein. Of just under 550,000 distinct CDR3 sequences listed, approximately 16% are singletons. The same data also went into a second study, on yellow fever vaccine responses in identical twins.

The sequence came from a woman between 18 and 29 years old in good health. The V call is TRBV2, the J call TRBJ2-3, with 7 bases identical to TRBD2. Sequenced sample: CD4+ T cells sorted from blood. The CDR3: CASRRGSGMTDTQYF. CDR3 DNA sequence: TGTGCCAGCAGAAGGGGCAGCGGGATGACAGATACGCAGTATTTT.